This TCR beta chain was sequenced during a study of T cells in localized non-small cell lung cancer. Findings of the study overall: Uninvolved adjacent lung showed peak T cell clonality, exceeding tumor. Higher blood T cell density went with longer overall survival. Adjacent lung was found to contain a median roughly 58 of the top 100 tumor clones.

This clone showed up just once. Its target is not known. Germline CDR1 and CDR2: MNHEY and SVGAGI. The length of the CDR3 is 14 residues. V gave up 2 bases and J gave up 2 bases, with 7 bases separating them. Profiling relied on immunoSEQ multiplex PCR, and the TCRdb table lists in-frame clones only, not all of them. The table lists some 38,000 clones, roughly 85% of them singletons. V and J are TRBV6-5 and TRBJ1-5; D is unclear. The sample in question was peripheral blood mononuclear cells, obtained before any cancer treatment. This TCR was sampled from a male donor aged 60 or over with stage II lung adenocarcinoma. The DNA for the CDR3 is TGTGCCAGCAGTTACAGGGAAGGCAATCAGCCCCAGCATTTT. It codes for CASSYREGNQPQHF.